Listed below are T cell receptor beta chains from one sample, sequenced in a study of cytomegalovirus exposure and HLA in healthy donors. Only in-frame clones appear in the TCRdb table, and some are missing; sequencing was by immunoSEQ multiplex PCR. The data hold 200,000 to 250,000 clones, with 75% to 85% observed a single time. Sequenced input: PBMCs. These receptor sequences come from a woman aged 60 to 75 in good health and CMV-seropositive. Both conserved end residues are part of each CDR3. The D gene is left open where the match is weak. Clone size is shown for a subset of rows, as once, few, many or a class of expanded clone.

cdr3_nt	cdr3_aa	j_call	d_call	clone_size	v_call
TGTGCCTGGAACACAGGGGGCACAGAGACCCAGTACTTC	CAWNTGGTETQYF	TRBJ2-5	TRBD1	-	TRBV30
TGCGCCAGCAGCATACCGGGACAGGGGGCCGATGGCTACACCTTC	CASSIPGQGADGYTF	TRBJ1-2	TRBD1	-	TRBV5-1
TGTGCCAGCACCACAACTTCCGGGACAGGCGGGACCCAGTACTTC	CASTTTSGTGGTQYF	TRBJ2-5	TRBD1	few	TRBV6-1
TGTGCCAGCAGGGGCGGGGTAACCGCTAACTATGGCTACACCTTC	CASRGGVTANYGYTF	TRBJ1-2	-	-	TRBV5-5
TGCGCCAGCAGCTTGGGGTTCAACCTAGCGGGAGCGGGCACAGATACGCAGTATTTT	CASSLGFNLAGAGTDTQYF	TRBJ2-3	TRBD2	-	TRBV5-1
TGTGCCAGCAGCTCCAGCGGGAGGGGCGGCCAAGAGACCCAGTACTTC	CASSSSGRGGQETQYF	TRBJ2-5	TRBD2	-	TRBV5-4
TGCGCCAGCAGTCTTACAGGATCAACTAATGAAAAACTGTTTTTT	CASSLTGSTNEKLFF	TRBJ1-4	-	-	TRBV5-1
TGTGCCAGCAGGCCACAGGGGTGGAACACTGAAGCTTTCTTT	CASRPQGWNTEAFF	TRBJ1-1	TRBD1	few	TRBV6-4
TGCGCCAGCAGCCCGGGACAGGGGCCCAACTATGGCTACACCTTC	CASSPGQGPNYGYTF	TRBJ1-2	TRBD1	-	TRBV5-1
TGTGCCAGCCGGGACAGGAGCAATCAGCCCCAGCATTTT	CASRDRSNQPQHF	TRBJ1-5	TRBD1	few	TRBV2
TGTGCCAGCAGCTTAGAACAGGCTTGGGATACGCAGTATTTT	CASSLEQAWDTQYF	TRBJ2-3	-	few	TRBV7-8
TGTGCCAGCATCAGACCACAGGGCCTCTATGGCTACACCTTC	CASIRPQGLYGYTF	TRBJ1-2	-	-	TRBV6-4
TGTGCCAGCAGTTTATTAGCCCGGGAGGGGGGGGAGCTGTTTTTT	CASSLLAREGGELFF	TRBJ2-2	TRBD2	-	TRBV6-5
TGCGCCAGCAGCTTGCGGCAGGGTTCCACCGGGGAGCTGTTTTTT	CASSLRQGSTGELFF	TRBJ2-2	-	few	TRBV5-1
TGTGCCAGCGGGAGGAGCAGAAGGGTGGAGACCCAGTACTTC	CASGRSRRVETQYF	TRBJ2-5	-	-	TRBV18
TGCGCCAGCAGCAAGGGGGATGGCGGGGAGCTGTTTTTT	CASSKGDGGELFF	TRBJ2-2	-	once	TRBV5-1
TGTGCCAGCAGGGGAGGGCCACCTGGCCCCGGGGAGCTGTTTTTT	CASRGGPPGPGELFF	TRBJ2-2	TRBD2	-	TRBV6-1
TGTGCCAGCAGCACCGACAGGGTTGGGGAGCAGTACTTC	CASSTDRVGEQYF	TRBJ2-7	TRBD1	-	TRBV11-2
TGTGCCAGCCAAAGAGGGCCTGGAAACACCATATATTTT	CASQRGPGNTIYF	TRBJ1-3	-	-	TRBV11-3
TGTGCCTGGAGTCGTAGGGGGATCTATGGCTACACCTTC	CAWSRRGIYGYTF	TRBJ1-2	-	-	TRBV30
TGTGCCAGTAGTATAGCCGACAGGGGGTACGGGAACACTGAAGCTTTCTTT	CASSIADRGYGNTEAFF	TRBJ1-1	TRBD1	-	TRBV19
TGCGCCAGCAGCCGTTTAGCGGGAGTCGACGAGCAGTACTTC	CASSRLAGVDEQYF	TRBJ2-7	TRBD2	-	TRBV5-1
TGTGCCAGCAACGATCACAGGGGGCTGGGCACCGGGGAGCTGTTTTTT	CASNDHRGLGTGELFF	TRBJ2-2	TRBD1	once	TRBV9
TGTGCCAGCAGAGATAGGACTAGCCGCTACGAGCAGTACTTC	CASRDRTSRYEQYF	TRBJ2-7	TRBD2	-	TRBV2
TGCAGCGTTGCACAGGGACCCACGGATACGCAGTATTTT	CSVAQGPTDTQYF	TRBJ2-3	-	-	TRBV29-1
TGTGCCAGCAGCTTGGGAGCGGGAGACCTAGCGTACTTC	CASSLGAGDLAYF	TRBJ2-7	TRBD2	once	TRBV7-2
TGTGCCAGCAGGCCCGCCGGGTGGGGCGCCCAGTACTTC	CASRPAGWGAQYF	TRBJ2-5	-	-	TRBV11-1
TGTGCCAGCAGCTTAGGTAGTGGGGCGAACCATGGCTACACCTTC	CASSLGSGANHGYTF	TRBJ1-2	-	-	TRBV7-2
TGTGCCAGCAGCTTGATAGCGGGGGGGAGGAGTAATGAGCAGTTCTTC	CASSLIAGGRSNEQFF	TRBJ2-1	TRBD2	-	TRBV5-4
TGTGCCAGCAGCCAGGAGGGACGCACTGAAGCTTTCTTT	CASSQEGRTEAFF	TRBJ1-1	-	-	TRBV4-2
TGTGCCAGCCCCATCGAGGGGACAGGGACTTACGAGCAGTACTTC	CASPIEGTGTYEQYF	TRBJ2-7	TRBD1	-	TRBV27
TGTGCCAGCAGCTTAGGACTAGCGGGGGGCTACGAGCAGTACTTC	CASSLGLAGGYEQYF	TRBJ2-7	TRBD2	-	TRBV7-2
TGTGCCAGCAGCCTGGGACAGGGCTATGGCTACACCTTC	CASSLGQGYGYTF	TRBJ1-2	TRBD1	-	TRBV7-3
TGCGCCAGCAGCCTTGGTTTGCAGGGTTACTACAATGAGCAGTTCTTC	CASSLGLQGYYNEQFF	TRBJ2-1	-	-	TRBV5-1
TGTGCCAGCAGCTCAGGGCAAGGGTCGAGGAGAAACACCATATATTTT	CASSSGQGSRRNTIYF	TRBJ1-3	-	-	TRBV21-1
TGTGCCAGCAGCTTAACCAGCGGGGGCTCCTACGAGCAGTACTTC	CASSLTSGGSYEQYF	TRBJ2-7	TRBD2	-	TRBV7-2
TGCGCCAGCAGCGCAATAGCGGGATCCTCCAATGAGCAGTTCTTC	CASSAIAGSSNEQFF	TRBJ2-1	TRBD2	-	TRBV4-1
TGTGCCAGCACCACTCTCCGGGATGGCTACACCTTC	CASTTLRDGYTF	TRBJ1-2	-	-	TRBV6-1
TGTGCCAGCAGCCCGACTAGCGTCCCGAATGAGCAGTTCTTC	CASSPTSVPNEQFF	TRBJ2-1	TRBD2	few	TRBV11-2
TGTGCCAGCAGCTCGGGACACAGGAGCTCTGGGGCCAACGTCCTGACTTTC	CASSSGHRSSGANVLTF	TRBJ2-6	-	-	TRBV7-9
TGTGCCAGCAGGAAGGAGGCCTCTGAAGCTTTCTTT	CASRKEASEAFF	TRBJ1-1	-	-	TRBV2
TGTGCCAGCAGCGTAGCACGGGACACACAAAAACAGCCCCAGCATTTT	CASSVARDTQKQPQHF	TRBJ1-5	-	-	TRBV5-6
TGTGCCAGCAGTTACTCCATTACAGGGGACACTGAAGCTTTCTTT	CASSYSITGDTEAFF	TRBJ1-1	TRBD1	-	TRBV6-6
TGTGCCAGCAGCCTGCAGGGGGTAGGCAATTCACCCCTCCACTTT	CASSLQGVGNSPLHF	TRBJ1-6	TRBD1	-	TRBV14
TGTGCCAGCAGCTCGACTAGCGGGGTTGATACGCAGTATTTT	CASSSTSGVDTQYF	TRBJ2-3	TRBD2	-	TRBV5-4
TGTGCCAGCACAATTAACGGGGTGGCCGATGAGCAGTTCTTC	CASTINGVADEQFF	TRBJ2-1	-	few	TRBV7-9
TGTGCCTGGAGCCACAGGTTTTACGAGCAGTACTTC	CAWSHRFYEQYF	TRBJ2-7	-	-	TRBV30
TGTGCCAGCAGCTCGAGACAGGGTAGCACTGAAGCTTTCTTT	CASSSRQGSTEAFF	TRBJ1-1	TRBD1	-	TRBV7-3